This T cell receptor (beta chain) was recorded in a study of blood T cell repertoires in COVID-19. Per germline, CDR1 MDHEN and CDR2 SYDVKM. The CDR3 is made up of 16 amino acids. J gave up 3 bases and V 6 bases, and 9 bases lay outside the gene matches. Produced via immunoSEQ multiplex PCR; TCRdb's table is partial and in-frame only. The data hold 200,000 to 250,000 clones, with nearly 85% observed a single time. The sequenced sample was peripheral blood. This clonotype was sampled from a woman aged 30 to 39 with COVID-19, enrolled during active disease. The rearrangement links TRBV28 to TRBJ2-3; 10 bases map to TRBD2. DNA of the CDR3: TGTGCCAGCAGGTCATATAGCGGGGGGCTGACAGATACGCAGTATTTT. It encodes CASRSYSGGLTDTQYF.